This TCR beta chain was observed in a study of technical replicates of blood from several donors. Germline V CDR1 and CDR2: LGHNA, YNFKEQ. The CDR3 loop spans 18 amino acids. V gave up 1 base and J gave up 2 bases; unmatched junction bases: 10. Data came from immunoSEQ multiplex PCR; TCRdb stores just in-frame clones and leaves some out. The sample yields 80,000 to 90,000 clones, around 94% seen once. The rearrangement joins TRBV4-2 to TRBJ2-7; 11 positions agree with TRBD2. The sample was T cells isolated from PBMCs. This TCR was recovered from a human donor in good health. The CDR3 loop is CASSQAHTSGSSPYEQYF. In nucleotides, the CDR3 is TGTGCCAGCAGCCAAGCCCACACTAGCGGGAGTTCCCCCTACGAGCAGTACTTC.